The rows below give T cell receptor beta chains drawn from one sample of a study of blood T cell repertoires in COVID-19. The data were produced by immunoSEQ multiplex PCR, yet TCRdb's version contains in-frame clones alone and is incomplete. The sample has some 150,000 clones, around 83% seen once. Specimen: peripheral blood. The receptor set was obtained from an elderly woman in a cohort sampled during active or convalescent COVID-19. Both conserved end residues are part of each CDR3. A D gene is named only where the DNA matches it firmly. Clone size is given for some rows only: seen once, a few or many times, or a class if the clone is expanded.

CDR3 protein: CASSFGQGEKLFF
CDR3 DNA: TGTGCCAGCAGCTTCGGACAGGGCGAAAAACTGTTTTTT
D gene: TRBD1
J gene: TRBJ1-4
clone size: NA
V gene: TRBV3-1/TRBV3-2

CDR3 protein: CASSRWRQGRRNTEAFF
CDR3 DNA: TGTGCCAGCAGCCGATGGCGACAGGGACGGAGAAACACTGAAGCTTTCTTT
D gene: TRBD1
J gene: TRBJ1-1
clone size: NA
V gene: TRBV28

CDR3 protein: CASSHGSQNSPLHF
CDR3 DNA: TGTGCCAGCAGCCATGGGAGCCAGAATTCACCCCTCCACTTT
D gene: NA
J gene: TRBJ1-6
clone size: NA
V gene: TRBV3-1/TRBV3-2

CDR3 protein: CSVQGGGVGYSPLHF
CDR3 DNA: TGCAGCGTACAAGGGGGGGGTGTCGGATATTCACCCCTCCACTTT
D gene: NA
J gene: TRBJ1-6
clone size: NA
V gene: TRBV29-1

CDR3 protein: CASRWVFRGTMNTEAFF
CDR3 DNA: TGTGCCAGCAGGTGGGTGTTCCGGGGGACCATGAACACTGAAGCTTTCTTT
D gene: NA
J gene: TRBJ1-1
clone size: few
V gene: TRBV2

CDR3 protein: CASSDPSTGGRNTIYF
CDR3 DNA: TGTGCCAGCAGCGACCCATCGACAGGGGGCCGAAACACCATATATTTT
D gene: TRBD1
J gene: TRBJ1-3
clone size: NA
V gene: TRBV7-8

CDR3 protein: CATSRDGGQGVGYTF
CDR3 DNA: TGTGCCACCAGCAGAGATGGAGGGCAGGGGGTCGGCTACACCTTC
D gene: TRBD1
J gene: TRBJ1-2
clone size: NA
V gene: TRBV15

CDR3 protein: CASTLRGSGGMNTGELFF
CDR3 DNA: TGCGCCAGCACCCTTCGCGGTAGCGGGGGGATGAACACCGGGGAGCTGTTTTTT
D gene: TRBD2
J gene: TRBJ2-2
clone size: few
V gene: TRBV4-1

CDR3 protein: CASSQPQGNTGELFF
CDR3 DNA: TGTGCCAGCAGCCAACCCCAGGGAAACACCGGGGAGCTGTTTTTT
D gene: NA
J gene: TRBJ2-2
clone size: NA
V gene: TRBV3-1/TRBV3-2

CDR3 protein: CASSPLAGGEDEQFF
CDR3 DNA: TGTGCCAGCTCACCCCTAGCGGGAGGCGAGGATGAGCAGTTCTTC
D gene: TRBD2
J gene: TRBJ2-1
clone size: NA
V gene: TRBV18

CDR3 protein: CASSFDGVGNSPLHF
CDR3 DNA: TGTGCCAGCAGCTTCGACGGGGTTGGGAATTCACCCCTCCACTTT
D gene: NA
J gene: TRBJ1-6
clone size: NA
V gene: TRBV7-2

CDR3 protein: CASSRQIQETQYF
CDR3 DNA: TGTGCCAGTAGTCGACAGATCCAAGAGACCCAGTACTTC
D gene: NA
J gene: TRBJ2-5
clone size: NA
V gene: TRBV19